This T cell receptor beta chain originates from a study of T cell responses to AZD1222 COVID-19 vaccine. Comments on this clone: Its target is unknown.

Germline assignment: CDR1 SGHRS and CDR2 YFSETQ. The V and J ends lost 4 bases and 2 bases, in that order; junction bases with no gene match: 14. CDR3 size: 18 residues. General study points: Spike was spanned by vaccine-associated CD4 TCRs, with dominance at 160-218 and 743-854.

Using immunoSEQ multiplex PCR, the repertoire was profiled, and TCRdb retains in-frame clones only, with some absent. The sample has some 150,000 clones; 86% are singletons. The starting material was peripheral blood, obtained 28 days after the second AZD1222 dose. V gene TRBV5-1 combines with J gene TRBJ1-3; TRBD1 aligns across 8 bases. The sequence was collected from an adult who received the AZD1222 COVID-19 vaccine. CDR3 nucleotides: TGCGCCAGCAGCGAAACGGACAGGGTGGACAGAACTGGAAACACCATATATTTT. Protein sequence: CASSETDRVDRTGNTIYF.